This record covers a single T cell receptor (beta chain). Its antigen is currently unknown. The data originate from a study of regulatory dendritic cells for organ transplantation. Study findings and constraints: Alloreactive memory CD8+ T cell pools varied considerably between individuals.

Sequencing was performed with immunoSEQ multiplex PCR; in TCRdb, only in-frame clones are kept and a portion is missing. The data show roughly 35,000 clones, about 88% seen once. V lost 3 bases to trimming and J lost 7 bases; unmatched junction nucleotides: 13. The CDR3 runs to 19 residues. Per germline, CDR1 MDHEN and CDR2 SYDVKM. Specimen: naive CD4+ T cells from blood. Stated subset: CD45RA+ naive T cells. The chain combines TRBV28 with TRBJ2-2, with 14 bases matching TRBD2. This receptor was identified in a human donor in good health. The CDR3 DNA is TGTGCCAGCAGTTTGACCATCGGGACTAGCGGGAGATGGATCGGGGAGCTGTTTTTT. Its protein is CASSLTIGTSGRWIGELFF. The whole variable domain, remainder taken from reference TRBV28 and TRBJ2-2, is DVKVTQSSRYLVKRTGEKVFLECVQDMDHENMFWYRQDPGLGLRLIYFSYDVKMKEKGDIPEGYSVSREKKERFSLILESASTNQTSMYLCASSLTIGTSGRWIGELFFGEGSRLTVL.